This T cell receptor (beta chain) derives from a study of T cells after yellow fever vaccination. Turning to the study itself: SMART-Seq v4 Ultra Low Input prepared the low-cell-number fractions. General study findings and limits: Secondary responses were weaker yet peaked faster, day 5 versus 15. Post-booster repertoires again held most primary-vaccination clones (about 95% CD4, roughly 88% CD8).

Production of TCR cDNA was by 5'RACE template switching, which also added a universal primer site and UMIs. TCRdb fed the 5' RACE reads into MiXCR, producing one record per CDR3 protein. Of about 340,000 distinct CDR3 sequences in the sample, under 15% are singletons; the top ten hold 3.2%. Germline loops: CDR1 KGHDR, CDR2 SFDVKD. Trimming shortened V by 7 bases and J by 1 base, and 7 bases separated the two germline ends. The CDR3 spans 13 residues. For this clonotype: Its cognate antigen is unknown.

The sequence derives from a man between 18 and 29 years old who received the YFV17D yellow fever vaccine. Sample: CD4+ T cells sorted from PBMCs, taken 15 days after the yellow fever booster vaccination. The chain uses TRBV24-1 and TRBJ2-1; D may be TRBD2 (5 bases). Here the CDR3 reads CATSRESYNEQFF. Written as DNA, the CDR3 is TGTGCCACCAGCCGGGAATCCTACAATGAGCAGTTCTTC.